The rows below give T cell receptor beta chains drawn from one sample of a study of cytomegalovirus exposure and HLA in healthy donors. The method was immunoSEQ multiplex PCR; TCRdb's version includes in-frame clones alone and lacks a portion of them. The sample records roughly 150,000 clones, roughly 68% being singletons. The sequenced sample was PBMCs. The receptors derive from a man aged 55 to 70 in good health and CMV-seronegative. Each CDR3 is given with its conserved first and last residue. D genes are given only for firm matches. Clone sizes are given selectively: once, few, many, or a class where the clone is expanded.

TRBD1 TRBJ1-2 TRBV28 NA CASSSVSGGDGYTF TGTGCCAGCAGTTCCGTATCAGGGGGCGATGGCTACACCTTC
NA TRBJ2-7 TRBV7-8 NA CASSKGPTGSSSYEQYF TGTGCCAGCAGCAAGGGCCCCACAGGGTCTAGCTCCTACGAGCAGTACTTC
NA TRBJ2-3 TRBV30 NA CAWSVGGSTDTQYF TGTGCCTGGAGTGTCGGGGGTTCCACAGATACGCAGTATTTT
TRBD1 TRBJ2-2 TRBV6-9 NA CASSPHDRDTGELFF TGTGCCAGCAGTCCCCACGACAGGGACACCGGGGAGCTGTTTTTT
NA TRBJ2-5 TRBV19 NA CASSSGRAGGETQYF TGTGCCAGTAGCAGCGGGAGAGCAGGGGGGGAGACCCAGTACTTC
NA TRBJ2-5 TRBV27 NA CASSAVSQGTRETQYF TGTGCCAGCAGTGCAGTTTCACAGGGAACGCGAGAGACCCAGTACTTC
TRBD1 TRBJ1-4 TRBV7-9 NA CASSLLPGQVNEKLFF TGTGCCAGCAGCCTCCTCCCGGGACAGGTTAATGAAAAACTGTTTTTT
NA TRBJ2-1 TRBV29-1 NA CSVGGMGDNEQFF TGCAGCGTTGGAGGGATGGGTGACAATGAGCAGTTCTTC
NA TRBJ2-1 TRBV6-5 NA CASSYSRGNNEQFF TGTGCCAGCAGTTACTCGAGAGGTAACAATGAGCAGTTCTTC
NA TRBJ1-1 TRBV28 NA CASSFSSDGPTEAFF TGTGCCAGCAGTTTTTCTTCGGATGGGCCCACTGAAGCTTTCTTT
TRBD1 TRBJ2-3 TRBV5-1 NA CASSIQGSTDTQYF TGCGCCAGCAGCATACAGGGGAGTACAGATACGCAGTATTTT
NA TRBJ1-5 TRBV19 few CATDSGASPQHF TGTGCCACCGATTCAGGGGCCAGCCCCCAGCATTTT
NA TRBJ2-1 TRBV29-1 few CSVVRLGGKREQFF TGCAGCGTTGTAAGACTAGGAGGGAAAAGGGAGCAGTTCTTC
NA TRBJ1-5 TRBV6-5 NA CASSFSGGIGQPQHF TGTGCCAGCAGTTTCAGCGGGGGCATAGGTCAGCCCCAGCATTTT
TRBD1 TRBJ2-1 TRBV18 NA CASSPGTGANEQFF TGTGCCAGCTCACCAGGGACAGGGGCGAATGAGCAGTTCTTC
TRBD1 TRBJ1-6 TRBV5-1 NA CASSVGQGAGSPLHF TGCGCCAGCAGCGTTGGACAGGGGGCTGGCTCACCCCTCCACTTT
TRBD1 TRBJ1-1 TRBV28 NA CASSSGGTENTEAFF TGTGCCAGCAGTTCTGGGGGGACAGAGAACACTGAAGCTTTCTTT